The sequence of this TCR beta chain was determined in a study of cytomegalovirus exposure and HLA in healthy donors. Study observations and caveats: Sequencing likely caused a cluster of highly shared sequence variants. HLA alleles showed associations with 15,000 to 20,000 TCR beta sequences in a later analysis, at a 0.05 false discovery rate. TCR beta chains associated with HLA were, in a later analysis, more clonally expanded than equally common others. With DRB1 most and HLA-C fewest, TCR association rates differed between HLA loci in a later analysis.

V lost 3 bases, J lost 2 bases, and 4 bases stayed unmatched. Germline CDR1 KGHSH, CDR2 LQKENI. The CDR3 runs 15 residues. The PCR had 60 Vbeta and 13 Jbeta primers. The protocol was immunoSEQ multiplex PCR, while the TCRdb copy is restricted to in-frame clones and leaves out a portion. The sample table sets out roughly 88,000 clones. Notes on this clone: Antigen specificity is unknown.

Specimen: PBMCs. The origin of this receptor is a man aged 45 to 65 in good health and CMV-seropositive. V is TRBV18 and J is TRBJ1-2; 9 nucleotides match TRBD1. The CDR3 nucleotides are TGTGCCAGCTCACCCGGGACAGGGACCAACTATGGCTACACCTTC. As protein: CASSPGTGTNYGYTF.